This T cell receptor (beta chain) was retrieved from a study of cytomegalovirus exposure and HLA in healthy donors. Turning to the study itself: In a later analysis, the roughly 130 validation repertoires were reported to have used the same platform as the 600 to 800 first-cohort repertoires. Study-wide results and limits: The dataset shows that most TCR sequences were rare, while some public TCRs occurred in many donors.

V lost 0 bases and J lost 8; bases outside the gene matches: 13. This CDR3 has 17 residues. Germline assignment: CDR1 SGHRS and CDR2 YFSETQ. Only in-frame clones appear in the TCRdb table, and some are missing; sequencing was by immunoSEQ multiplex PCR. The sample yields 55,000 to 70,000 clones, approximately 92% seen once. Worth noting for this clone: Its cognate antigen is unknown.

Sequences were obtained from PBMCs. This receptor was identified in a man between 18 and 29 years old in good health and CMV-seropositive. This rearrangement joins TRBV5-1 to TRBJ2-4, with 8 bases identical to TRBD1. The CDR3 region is CASSLGWRDRSSDIQYF. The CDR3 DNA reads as TGCGCCAGCAGCTTGGGGTGGAGGGACAGGTCTTCGGACATTCAGTACTTC. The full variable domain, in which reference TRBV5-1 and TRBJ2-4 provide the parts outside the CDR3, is KAGVTQTPRYLIKTRGQQVTLSCSPISGHRSVSWYQQTPGQGLQFLFEYFSETQRNKGNFPGRFSGRQFSNSRSEMNVSTLELGDSALYLCASSLGWRDRSSDIQYFGAGTRLSVL.